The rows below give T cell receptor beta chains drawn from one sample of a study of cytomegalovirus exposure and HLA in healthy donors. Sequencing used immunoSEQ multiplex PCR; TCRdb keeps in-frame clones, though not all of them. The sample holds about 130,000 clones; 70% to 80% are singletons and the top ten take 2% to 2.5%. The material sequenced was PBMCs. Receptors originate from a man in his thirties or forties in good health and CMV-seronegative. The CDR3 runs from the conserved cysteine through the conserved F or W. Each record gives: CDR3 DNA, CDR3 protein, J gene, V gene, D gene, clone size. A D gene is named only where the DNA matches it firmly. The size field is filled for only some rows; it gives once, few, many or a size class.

TGTGCCACCAGCAGAGCAAGGCCGGGACAGGGGACCGGGGAGCTGTTTTTT CATSRARPGQGTGELFF TRBJ2-2 TRBV15 TRBD1 -
TGTGCCAGCAGTCAATATTCCGGGACAGGGGGCTACGAGCAGTACTTC CASSQYSGTGGYEQYF TRBJ2-7 TRBV28 TRBD1 -
TGCGCCAGCAGCGGGGACAGGGGGCGGTATACCGGGGAGCTGTTTTTT CASSGDRGRYTGELFF TRBJ2-2 TRBV5-1 TRBD1 -
TGTGCCAGCAGCCTTGACAGGGCATCGGGGTACGAGCAGTACTTC CASSLDRASGYEQYF TRBJ2-7 TRBV13 TRBD1 -
TGTGCCAGCAGCTACCGGGAGTACACAGATACGCAGTATTTT CASSYREYTDTQYF TRBJ2-3 TRBV11-1 - -
TGTGCCAGCCGACAGGGAACGGACTATGGCTACACCTTC CASRQGTDYGYTF TRBJ1-2 TRBV25-1 TRBD1 few
TGCGCCAGCGCCGCCGTCCGGGACAGGGCCAATCAGCCCCAGCATTTT CASAAVRDRANQPQHF TRBJ1-5 TRBV10-1 TRBD1 -
TGCGCCAGCAGCTTGGGGGCGAACACTGAAGCTTTCTTT CASSLGANTEAFF TRBJ1-1 TRBV5-1 - -
TGTGCCAGCAGCTTACGGGCAGGGCCGAACACCGGGGAGCTGTTTTTT CASSLRAGPNTGELFF TRBJ2-2 TRBV11-1 - -
TGTGCCAGCAGCTCGACTAGCGTCGCGGAAACCCAGTACTTC CASSSTSVAETQYF TRBJ2-5 TRBV5-6 TRBD2 -
TGTGCCGGTACAATATGGGGTGGGGCAAACACTGAAGCTTTCTTT CAGTIWGGANTEAFF TRBJ1-1 TRBV19 - -
TGTGCCACCTACTCCCGATCGGGAGATGAGCAGTTCTTC CATYSRSGDEQFF TRBJ2-1 TRBV19 - -
TGCGCCAGCAGCGCCCTACTAGCGGGAGAAGAGACCCAGTACTTC CASSALLAGEETQYF TRBJ2-5 TRBV5-1 TRBD2 -
TGTGCCAGCAGCTTGCGACTAGCGGGAGAGGGGACCCAGTACTTC CASSLRLAGEGTQYF TRBJ2-5 TRBV7-8 TRBD2 -
TGTGCCAGCAGCGCTATCCCGACCAGGGATACGCAGTATTTT CASSAIPTRDTQYF TRBJ2-3 TRBV9 - -
TGTGCCAGCAGAGCAGGGCATAGCAATCAGCCCCAGCATTTT CASRAGHSNQPQHF TRBJ1-5 TRBV2 - -
TGCAGCTACGGGACTTCCTACGAGCAGTACTTC CSYGTSYEQYF TRBJ2-7 TRBV29-1 - -
TGTGCCACCGCCCGGGGGGCGGCCGCGGGGGAGCTGTTTTTT CATARGAAAGELFF TRBJ2-2 TRBV7-2 - -
TGTGCCTTAAACGGGTACACAGATACGCAGTATTTT CALNGYTDTQYF TRBJ2-3 TRBV7-9 - -
TGTGCCAGCAGGGGACTAGCGAACCCCTACGAGCAGTACTTC CASRGLANPYEQYF TRBJ2-7 TRBV28 TRBD2 -
TGTGCCAGCAGCAGACAACCGGTAGCGGATTACAATGAGCAGTTCTTC CASSRQPVADYNEQFF TRBJ2-1 TRBV4-2 - -
TGCGCCAGCAGCCAAGTACCGGGGACAGGCGGAATGCTAGCCTACAATGAGCAGTTCTTC CASSQVPGTGGMLAYNEQFF TRBJ2-1 TRBV4-1 TRBD1 -
TGTGCCAGCAGCCTCGGACAGGAGTATGGCTACACCTTC CASSLGQEYGYTF TRBJ1-2 TRBV5-4 TRBD1 -
TGTGCCAGCAGCTTGGTACAGCAGAACACTGAAGCTTTCTTT CASSLVQQNTEAFF TRBJ1-1 TRBV5-4 - -
TGTGCCAGCAAGGGAGCGGGAGGGAAGGAGACCCAGTACTTC CASKGAGGKETQYF TRBJ2-5 TRBV28 TRBD2 -
TGTGCCAGCAGCTTAAGGCGGACAAGAGATGAAAAACTGTTTTTT CASSLRRTRDEKLFF TRBJ1-4 TRBV7-8 - -
TGTGCCAGTAGTATAGAGGGGAATCGCGGGAGGAACTACAATGAGCAGTTCTTC CASSIEGNRGRNYNEQFF TRBJ2-1 TRBV19 TRBD2 -
TGTGCCAGCAGCTTAGCAGGAGTGGGGGGACAGATTTACAATGAGCAGTTCTTC CASSLAGVGGQIYNEQFF TRBJ2-1 TRBV11-1 - few
TGCGCCAGCAGCTTAGGGCTGACTAGAGCGGGAAGGAGCACAGATACGCAGTATTTT CASSLGLTRAGRSTDTQYF TRBJ2-3 TRBV5-1 TRBD2 -
TGTGCCAGCACCACCACGGGAGCTAGCACAGATACGCAGTATTTT CASTTTGASTDTQYF TRBJ2-3 TRBV6-6 - few
TGTGCCAGCAGCTTGGAGGGACTAGCGGCTATGAGTACCGGGGAGCTGTTTTTT CASSLEGLAAMSTGELFF TRBJ2-2 TRBV5-4 TRBD2 -
TGTGCCAGCAGCTTAGAGGGGGGGAGAAACTATGGCTACACCTTC CASSLEGGRNYGYTF TRBJ1-2 TRBV7-8 - once
TGTGCCAGCAGCGCCCGACAGGGTCGCGAAAAACTGTTTTTT CASSARQGREKLFF TRBJ1-4 TRBV9 TRBD1 -
TGTGCCAGCAGTGCCCCCGGGACAGGGGAAGCTTTCTTT CASSAPGTGEAFF TRBJ1-1 TRBV6-5 TRBD1 -
TGTGCCAGCAGCTTAGGACTAGGCCAGAACACTGAAGCTTTCTTT CASSLGLGQNTEAFF TRBJ1-1 TRBV5-4 - few
TGTGCCAGCAGTCGGACAGCTGGTCGGGGGACCCAGTACTTC CASSRTAGRGTQYF TRBJ2-5 TRBV6-5 - -
TGTGCCAGCAGCTTAGGCGGGAGGGTTTCGGATACGCAGTATTTT CASSLGGRVSDTQYF TRBJ2-3 TRBV7-9 TRBD2 -
TGTGCCAGTAGTGCCGGACAGACTAATGAAAAACTGTTTTTT CASSAGQTNEKLFF TRBJ1-4 TRBV19 - -
TGTGCCAGCAGTTCGGGACAGGTGCCGGAGCAGTTCTTC CASSSGQVPEQFF TRBJ2-1 TRBV28 TRBD1 -
TGTGCCATCAGCGCCCGGGGGGGGGAGGGATACGAGCAGTACTTC CAISARGGEGYEQYF TRBJ2-7 TRBV10-3 TRBD2 -
TGCAGCGATATCCCGTTAGGGACTAGCGGGACCGGGGAGCTGTTTTTT CSDIPLGTSGTGELFF TRBJ2-2 TRBV29-1 TRBD2 -
TGTGCCAGCAGCGACGGGACAGGGGGAACAGATACGCAGTATTTT CASSDGTGGTDTQYF TRBJ2-3 TRBV9 TRBD1 -
TGTGCCAGCAGCTGGAGGGACAGCTACGAGCAGTACTTC CASSWRDSYEQYF TRBJ2-7 TRBV5-5 - -
TGTGCCAGCAGTGAATCGACAGGGGGCGCTGGGGAGACCCAGTACTTC CASSESTGGAGETQYF TRBJ2-5 TRBV6-1 TRBD1 -
TGCGCCAGCAGCCCGGTGTGGGACAGGGGCGCCCACGAGCAGTACTTC CASSPVWDRGAHEQYF TRBJ2-7 TRBV5-1 TRBD1 -
TGTGCCAGCAGTGGAGGACAGGGTGACGAGCAGTACTTC CASSGGQGDEQYF TRBJ2-7 TRBV6-1 TRBD1 once
TGTGCCAGCAGGCAGGGTGCGACAGATACGCAGTATTTT CASRQGATDTQYF TRBJ2-3 TRBV5-5 - -
TGTGCCAGCAGTCCTCCCTCCCCGGGACTAGCGTTTTACAATGAGCAGTTCTTC CASSPPSPGLAFYNEQFF TRBJ2-1 TRBV28 TRBD2 -
TGTGCCAGCAGCTTAGGCCAGTCTAACTATGGCTACACCTTC CASSLGQSNYGYTF TRBJ1-2 TRBV7-9 - -
TGTGCCAGCAGAGCCCGGGACAGGTCCTATGGCTACACCTTC CASRARDRSYGYTF TRBJ1-2 TRBV6-1 TRBD1 -
TGTGCCAGCAGTGAATCGGTTGAGGGAGGCACTGAAGCTTTCTTT CASSESVEGGTEAFF TRBJ1-1 TRBV25-1 - few
TGTGCCAGCAGCTTAGAAGGGAGTCAGCCCCAGCATTTT CASSLEGSQPQHF TRBJ1-5 TRBV7-8 - -
TGTGCCTGGAGTAGGACTAGCGGGAAGGGCGAGCAGTTCTTC CAWSRTSGKGEQFF TRBJ2-1 TRBV30 TRBD2 few
TGTGCCAGCAGCTTTAGCCGCGTCTCCCCGAAGGATACGCAGTATTTT CASSFSRVSPKDTQYF TRBJ2-3 TRBV7-9 - -
TGTGCCAGCAGCAAAGACCGCCCTACTAGTTCGCTTGGTAACGAGCAGTACTTC CASSKDRPTSSLGNEQYF TRBJ2-7 TRBV11-2 - -
TGCGCCAGCAGCGGGGAGACAGGGGGCGTCGGCAATGAGCAGTTCTTC CASSGETGGVGNEQFF TRBJ2-1 TRBV5-1 TRBD1 -
TGTGCCAGCAGTTTACCGAGGGCCATCTACGAGCAGTACTTC CASSLPRAIYEQYF TRBJ2-7 TRBV28 - -
TGTGCCAGCAGCTCTGGCTGGACTAGCGGATACAATGAGCAGTTCTTC CASSSGWTSGYNEQFF TRBJ2-1 TRBV27 TRBD2 -
TGCGCCAGCAGCCAAGGGGACAGGGGTACCTATGGCTACACCTTC CASSQGDRGTYGYTF TRBJ1-2 TRBV4-1 TRBD1 -